This T cell receptor beta chain was identified during a study of CD8+ T cells in alopecia areata. This clone was seen only a few times. Treatment described: oral pan-JAK inhibitor, 5-10 mg twice daily. Lesional scalp punch biopsies and peripheral blood came from alopecia areata patients. RNA extraction and reverse transcription yielded cDNA as sequencing template. Assay: immunoSEQ multiplex PCR; the TCRdb copy retains only in-frame clones and omits some. The sample lists about 210,000 clones, more than 55% occurring once. Germline V lookup: CDR1 SQVTM, CDR2 ANQGSEA. The CDR3 contains 12 residues. Trimming pared 7 bases from V and 4 bases from J, leaving 11 bases between.

V and J are TRBV29-1 and TRBJ2-1; D may correspond to TRBD1 or TRBD2 (7 bases each). The specimen comprised CD4+ T cells sorted from blood, sampled at week 44, from a patient treated with tofacitinib. The sequence was obtained from a human donor with alopecia areata. The CDR3 nucleotides read TGCAGCGGGGGGGGACAGTACAATGAGCAGTTCTTC. Protein product: CSGGGQYNEQFF.